These 15 T cell receptor beta chains were all obtained from the same sample, sequenced in a study of T-cell memory formation after mild COVID-19. TCRdb processed the 5' RACE reads anew with MiXCR; each CDR3 protein has one entry. Of about 560,000 distinct CDR3 sequences listed, under 20% were seen once; the top ten hold about 12%. Specimen: PBMCs or a T cell subset sorted from them (not recorded which). The receptor source for this set is an adult woman who had mild COVID-19 (a few samples of this study predate the infection). Cell type and time point are not known.

The chain combines TRBV11-2 with TRBJ2-7, with D possibly TRBD1 on 6 matching bases. V was trimmed by 2 bases and J by 2 bases, leaving 13 bases between them. The CDR3 extends over 15 amino acids. Germline lookup yields CDR1 SGHAT and CDR2 FQNNGV. In DNA form, the CDR3 reads TGTGCCAGCAGCTTATCGGACAGTGGCACCTACGAGCAGTACTTC. Translation: CASSLSDSGTYEQYF.

CDR3 residues: CASSLAYRGRETEAFF. CDR3 nucleotides: TGTGCCAGCAGTTTAGCGTACCGGGGTCGGGAGACTGAAGCTTTCTTT. The chain couples TRBV12-3 or TRBV12-4 to TRBJ1-1; D unclear. Trimming stripped 0 bases from V and 5 bases from J, with 16 bases between. The CDR3 loop spans 16 amino acids.

The chain is built from TRBV20-1 and TRBJ2-5, with 7 positions matching TRBD2. The V segment lost 6 bases and the J segment 5 bases; nucleotides outside the gene matches: 15. CDR1 DFQATT and CDR2 SNEGSKA come from the germline V gene (reference sequence). The CDR3 is 15 amino acids. DNA for the CDR3: TGCAGTGCCCGGCGGAGGGAGGGCCCAAGCGAGACCCAGTACTTC. The encoded protein is CSARRREGPSETQYF.

The chain couples TRBV5-6 to TRBJ1-2, with D unclear. V gave up 4 bases and J gave up 5 bases, with 9 bases separating them. The germline CDR1 and CDR2 sequences are SGHDT and YYEEEE. This CDR3 comprises 12 residues. CDR3 residues: CASSPRRYGYTF. CDR3 nucleotides: TGTGCCAGCAGCCCTCGACGGTATGGCTACACCTTC. Supplemented by reference TRBV5-6 and TRBJ1-2, the full variable domain reads DAGVTQSPTHLIKTRGQQVTLRCSPKSGHDTVSWYQQALGQGPQFIFQYYEEEERQRGNFPDRFSGHQFPNYSSELNVNALLLGDSALYLCASSPRRYGYTFGSGTRLTVV.

The chain links TRBV6-6 to TRBJ1-2, with a weak D call TRBD1 (6 bases). V lost 4 bases and J lost 8, with 14 bases in between. CDR1 MNHNY and CDR2 SVGAGI come from the germline V gene (reference sequence). This CDR3 is 13 amino acids long. CDR3 region: CASSLRQGLGYTF. In DNA form, the CDR3 reads TGTGCCAGCAGTTTGAGGCAGGGGTTAGGCTACACCTTC.

The V and J genes are TRBV6-5 and TRBJ1-1, with TRBD1 matching 7 bases. The J segment lost 3 bases and the V segment lost 2 bases, leaving 9 bases of the junction unmatched. CDR1 and CDR2 from the germline V gene are MNHEY and SVGAGI. The CDR3 contains 16 residues. The CDR3 bases are TGTGCCAGCAGTTACCGACAGGGTAATGGGTACACTGAAGCTTTCTTT. Encoded protein: CASSYRQGNGYTEAFF.

The rearrangement uses TRBV5-1 and TRBJ2-1; TRBD1 matches at 7 bases. CDR1 is SGHRS and CDR2 is YFSETQ in the germline V gene. The CDR3 loop spans 13 amino acids. Germline trimming cut 4 bases from V and 12 bases from J; bases unmatched to any gene: 10. The CDR3, as DNA: TGCGCCAGCAGCCAGGACAGGTCCGATGCGCAGTTCTTC. Encoded protein: CASSQDRSDAQFF.

The V gene is TRBV6-1, the J gene TRBJ1-2; D remains unclear. With 0 bases removed from V and 0 bases from J, the gap between germline ends came to 8 bases. The germline V gene encodes CDR1 MNHNS and CDR2 SASEGT. The CDR3 covers 15 residues. The CDR3 reads CASSEAPTTNYGYTF. The CDR3 nucleotides are TGTGCCAGCAGTGAAGCTCCCACTACTAACTATGGCTACACCTTC.

Only a few counts were recorded for this clonotype. The chain has TRBV5-1 and TRBJ2-1; 11 positions agree with TRBD2. Trimming took 3 bases from V and 6 from J; bases not matched to a gene: 5. Germline V CDR1 and CDR2: SGHRS, YFSETQ. CDR3 length: 15 amino acids. The CDR3 sequence: CASSSGLAVINEQFF. In DNA form, the CDR3 reads TGCGCCAGCAGCTCGGGACTAGCGGTGATCAATGAGCAGTTCTTC. Supplemented by reference TRBV5-1 and TRBJ2-1, the full variable domain reads KAGVTQTPRYLIKTRGQQVTLSCSPISGHRSVSWYQQTPGQGLQFLFEYFSETQRNKGNFPGRFSGRQFSNSRSEMNVSTLELGDSALYLCASSSGLAVINEQFFGPGTRLTVL.

This clonotype has more than one count but fewer than ten. The CDR3 coding sequence is TGTGCCAGCAGCCAAGAGACGGTGTACACCATATATTTT. Amino acids: CASSQETVYTIYF. The chain recombines TRBV4-2 with TRBJ1-3; D ambiguous. V was trimmed by 0 bases and J by 8 bases, leaving 8 bases between them. CDR1 is LGHNA and CDR2 is YNFKEQ in the germline V gene. CDR3 length: 13 amino acids.

The chain links TRBV5-6 to TRBJ1-2, with 7 bases matching TRBD1. V lost 0 bases, J lost 8 bases, and 13 bases stayed unmatched. CDR1 SGHDT and CDR2 YYEEEE come from the germline V gene. This CDR3 contains 16 residues. The CDR3 loop reads CASSLVGDRRWGGYTF. The CDR3 DNA reads TGTGCCAGCAGCTTGGTAGGGGACAGACGCTGGGGCGGCTACACCTTC.

This clonotype turned up a few times. The chain joins TRBV12-3 or TRBV12-4 to TRBJ2-5; 8 bases are shared with TRBD2. The CDR3 is 15 residues long. Germline trimming cut 6 bases from V and 1 base from J; bases unmatched to any gene: 7. The CDR3, as DNA: TGTGCCAGCAGACGTAGCGGGGCAAGCCAAGAGACCCAGTACTTC. Protein sequence: CASRRSGASQETQYF.

A few counts support this clonotype. CDR3 coding DNA: TGTGCCAGCAGCCAAGTGGGCGGAAAGGCAGATACGCAGTATTTT. Its protein is CASSQVGGKADTQYF. V gene TRBV3-1 combines with J gene TRBJ2-3; D gene ambiguous. The CDR3 extends over 15 amino acids. Germline-derived CDR1 and CDR2 are LGHDT and YNNKEL (reference sequence). V lost 1 base and J 4 bases, leaving 12 bases between the germline ends.

This clonotype was counted a few times. The chain couples TRBV7-9 to TRBJ2-7; D is perhaps TRBD2 (6 bases). The CDR3 sequence is 14 residues long. Trimming took 5 bases from V and 0 from J, leaving 11 bases between them. Germline V gives CDR1 SEHNR, CDR2 FQNEAQ (reference sequence). CDR3 DNA: TGTGCCAGCAGCCCGATCGGGAGCTCCTACGAGCAGTACTTC. Translation gives CASSPIGSSYEQYF.

This clonotype appeared a few times. This rearrangement joins TRBV5-6 to TRBJ1-5; 7 bases agree with TRBD1. Germline lookup yields CDR1 SGHDT and CDR2 YYEEEE. The CDR3 spans 16 residues. The trim removed 3 bases at V and 7 bases at J, leaving 13 bases unmatched. CDR3 in amino acids: CASSSGAGQAWQPQHF. As DNA, the CDR3 is TGTGCCAGCAGCTCCGGGGCCGGACAGGCTTGGCAGCCCCAGCATTTT.